This record concerns one T cell receptor (beta chain) sequence. Its antigen is as yet unknown. These data belong to a study of shared clonotypes between healthy human individuals. At the level of the study: Aged between 18 and 49, the donors were a couple of women and a few men.

Sequencing was performed with immunoSEQ multiplex PCR; in TCRdb, only in-frame clones are kept and a portion is missing. The sample gives around 980,000 clones, about 84% of which show up once; roughly 0.55% is in the top ten. The CDR3 length is 18 residues. Germline CDR1 and CDR2: MNHEY and SMNVEV (reference sequence). V lost 4 bases to trimming and J lost 0 bases; unmatched junction nucleotides: 11. Points from the study as a whole: Depth of sequencing was expected to influence donor clonotype sharing. Generation of non-shared clonotypes was less probable than generation of clonotypes shared by all four donors. Compared with memory subsets, naive subsets generally had larger estimated richness.

The sequencing input was memory CD4+ T cells from PBMCs. Stated subset: CD45RA-negative fraction. The TCR originated in a man aged 18 to 29 in good health. Some clones in this sample may be carry-over from other donors' samples. The chain links TRBV27 to TRBJ2-1, with 8 bases aligning to TRBD2. This chain's CDR3 is CASSSLAGRTDSYNEQFF. CDR3 coding DNA: TGTGCCAGCAGTTCCCTAGCGGGCCGAACTGACTCCTACAATGAGCAGTTCTTC.